This T cell receptor beta chain emerged from a study of monozygotic twins with cystic fibrosis. Profiling relied on immunoSEQ multiplex PCR, and the TCRdb table lists in-frame clones only, not all of them. There are more than 9,000 clones in the sample; roughly 85% occur only once, and 0.45% to 0.6% lies in the top ten. Source material: blood. The clonotype comes from a man between 18 and 29 years old with cystic fibrosis.

The chain's CDR3 is CASSFGRLDTQYF. The CDR3 DNA sequence: TGTGCCAGCAGCTTTGGGCGGTTAGATACGCAGTATTTT. This chain links TRBV7-2 with TRBJ2-3, with unresolved D. The CDR3 is made up of 13 amino acids. Trimming took 3 bases from V and 5 from J, leaving 9 bases between them. Germline values: CDR1 SGHTA, CDR2 FQGNSA.